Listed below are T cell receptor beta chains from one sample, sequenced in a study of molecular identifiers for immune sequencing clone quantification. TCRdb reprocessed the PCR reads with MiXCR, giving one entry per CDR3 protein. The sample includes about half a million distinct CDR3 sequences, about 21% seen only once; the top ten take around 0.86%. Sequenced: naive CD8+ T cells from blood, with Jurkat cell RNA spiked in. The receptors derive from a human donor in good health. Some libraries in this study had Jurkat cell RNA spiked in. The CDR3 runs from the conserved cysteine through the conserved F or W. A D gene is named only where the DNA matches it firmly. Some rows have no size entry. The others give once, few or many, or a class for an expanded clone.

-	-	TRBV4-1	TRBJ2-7	TGCGCCAGCAGCCCCGGGGCAGTTTACTACGAGCAGTACTTC	CASSPGAVYYEQYF
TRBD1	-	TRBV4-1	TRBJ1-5	TGCGCCAGCAGCCCCAGAACCTACGGGACAGGGGACGGTCAGCCCCAGCATTTT	CASSPRTYGTGDGQPQHF
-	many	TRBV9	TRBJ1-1	TGTGCCAGCAGCCCAAGCCACTTCGGGATGGGTACTGAAGCTTTCTTT	CASSPSHFGMGTEAFF
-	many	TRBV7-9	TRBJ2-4	TGTGCCAGCGTGAGCAAAAACATTCAGTACTTC	CASVSKNIQYF
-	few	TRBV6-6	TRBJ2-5	TGTGCCAGCTCCCCCTTTGGGCCCACGGTGGGGGAGACCCAGTACTTC	CASSPFGPTVGETQYF
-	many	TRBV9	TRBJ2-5	TGTGCCAGCAGCGTAGTAGGCGAGACAGGAGAAGAGACCCAGTACTTC	CASSVVGETGEETQYF
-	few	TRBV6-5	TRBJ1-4	TGTGCCAGCAGTTATCTTAAGGAGAATCCCTCTAATGAAAAACTGTTTTTT	CASSYLKENPSNEKLFF
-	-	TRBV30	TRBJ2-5	TGTGCCTGGGGTACGGGGACTGGAGTCATGGGGACCCAGTACTTC	CAWGTGTGVMGTQYF
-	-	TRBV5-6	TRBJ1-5	TGTGCCAGCAGCCACGTTAGGGTTCGACTCTTTAGCAATCAGCCCCAGCATTTT	CASSHVRVRLFSNQPQHF
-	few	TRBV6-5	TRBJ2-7	TGTGCCAGCATCTCAGAACCCTACGAGCAGTACTTC	CASISEPYEQYF
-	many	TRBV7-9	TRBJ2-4	TGTGCCAGCAGCTTATTCCCTGCGATAGCCAAAAACATTCAGTACTTC	CASSLFPAIAKNIQYF
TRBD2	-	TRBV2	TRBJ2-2	TGTGCCAGCAGTGACGGGACTAGCGGGAGGGCCGGAGCCGGGGAGCTGTTTTTT	CASSDGTSGRAGAGELFF
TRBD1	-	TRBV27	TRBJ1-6	TGTGCCGGCAGTGGACAGGGTGTCTGGTCACCCCTCCACTTT	CAGSGQGVWSPLHF
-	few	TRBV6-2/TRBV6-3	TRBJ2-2	TGTGCCAGCAGTTACCCCGGACAGAACACCGGGGAGCTGTTTTTT	CASSYPGQNTGELFF
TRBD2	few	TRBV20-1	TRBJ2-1	TGCAGTGCTAGAGATGGACTAGCTACAGACGAGCAGTTCTTC	CSARDGLATDEQFF
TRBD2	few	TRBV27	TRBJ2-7	TGTGCCAGCAGATATAGCGGGGCCTCCTACGAGCAGTACTTC	CASRYSGASYEQYF
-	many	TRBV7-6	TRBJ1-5	TGTGCCAGCAGCCTCATGGAGGGGTCCCAGCCCCAGCATTTT	CASSLMEGSQPQHF
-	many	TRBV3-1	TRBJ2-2	TGTGCCAGCAGCCATCCACACGACAGCTACACCGGGGAGCTGTTTTTT	CASSHPHDSYTGELFF
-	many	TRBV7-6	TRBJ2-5	TGTGCCAGCAGCTTAGGGGCCAGGGGATTCGAGACCCAGTACTTC	CASSLGARGFETQYF
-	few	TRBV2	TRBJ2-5	TGTGCCAGCAGTGCCGCTTGGGGTGGGACACAAGAGACCCAGTACTTC	CASSAAWGGTQETQYF
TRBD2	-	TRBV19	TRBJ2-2	TGTGCCAGTAGTGTTTGGCGGGAGCTCGGGGAGCTGTTTTTT	CASSVWRELGELFF
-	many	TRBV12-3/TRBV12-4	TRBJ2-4	TGTGCCAGCGTGAACTCTGCCCGGCGGGGCTTC	CASVNSARRGF
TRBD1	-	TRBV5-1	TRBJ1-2	TGCGCCAGCAGCTTGGTACAGGGGTACGATTATGGCTACACCTTC	CASSLVQGYDYGYTF
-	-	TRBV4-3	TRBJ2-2	TGCGCCGGCAGCCAAGATCTTTGGAACACCGGGGAGCTGTTTTTT	CAGSQDLWNTGELFF
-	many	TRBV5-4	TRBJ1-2	TGTGCCAGCAGCTCGGACCGGCTTGGCTACACCTTC	CASSSDRLGYTF
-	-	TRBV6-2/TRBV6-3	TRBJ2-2	TGTGCCAGCACCGCGGTCTATCCCGAGAACACCGGGGAGCTGTTTTTT	CASTAVYPENTGELFF
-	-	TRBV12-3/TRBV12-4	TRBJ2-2	TGTGCCAGCAGCCTGGGACCTCCGGAGCTGTTTTTT	CASSLGPPELFF
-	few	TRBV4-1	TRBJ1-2	TGCGCCAGCAGCCAAGGGGGGCTCGGGGGTAATGGCTACACCTTC	CASSQGGLGGNGYTF
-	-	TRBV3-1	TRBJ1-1	TGTGCCAGCAGCCAAGTCCTGGAAAGGAACACTGAAGCTTTCTTT	CASSQVLERNTEAFF
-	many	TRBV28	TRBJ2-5	TGTGCCAGCAGTTTATGGCAAGAGACCCAGTACTTC	CASSLWQETQYF
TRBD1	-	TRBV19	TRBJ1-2	TGTGCCAGTAATACAGGGGCGAATGGCTACACCTTC	CASNTGANGYTF
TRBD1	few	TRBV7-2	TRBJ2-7	TGTGCCAGCAGCCCAGGACAGGGAAGAGACTACGAGCAGTACTTC	CASSPGQGRDYEQYF
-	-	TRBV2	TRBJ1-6	TGTGCCGGCACCACAGAAAGCAAATATAATTCACCCCTCCACTTT	CAGTTESKYNSPLHF
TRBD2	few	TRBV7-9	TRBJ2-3	TGTGCCAAAGTCAGACTAGCGGGACTCCACACAGATACGCAGTATTTT	CAKVRLAGLHTDTQYF
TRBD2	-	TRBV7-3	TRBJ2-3	TGTGCCAGCAGCCCTAGCGGGGGGGTCGATACGCAGTATTTT	CASSPSGGVDTQYF
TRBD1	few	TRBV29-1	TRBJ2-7	TGCAGCGTTGATGTAGGACAGGGGACGACCTACGAGCAGTACTTC	CSVDVGQGTTYEQYF
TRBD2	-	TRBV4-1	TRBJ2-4	TGCGCCAGCAGCCAAGAGTCGACTAGCGGGAGTAGAAACATTCAGTACTTC	CASSQESTSGSRNIQYF
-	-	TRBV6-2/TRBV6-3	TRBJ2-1	TGTGCCAGCAGTGCCCTTTGGCAACCCAATGAGCAGTTCTTC	CASSALWQPNEQFF
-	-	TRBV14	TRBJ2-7	TGTGCCAGCAGCCAATCCGGGACACCCATGTACGGGCAGTACTTC	CASSQSGTPMYGQYF
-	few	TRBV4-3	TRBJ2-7	TGCGCCAGCAGCCAAGGAGGAGTTGGGGTCTACGAGCAGTACTTC	CASSQGGVGVYEQYF
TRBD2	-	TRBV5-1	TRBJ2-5	TGCGCCAGCAGCTTGGAGCCTAGCGGGGGAAACCAAGAGACCCAGTACTTC	CASSLEPSGGNQETQYF
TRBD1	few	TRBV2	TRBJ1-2	TGTGCCAGCAGCTCGGGACAGGGGGTAGACTATGGCTACACCTTC	CASSSGQGVDYGYTF
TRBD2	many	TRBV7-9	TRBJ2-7	TGTGCCAGCAGCTCGACAGCGGGGGAGCAGTACTTC	CASSSTAGEQYF
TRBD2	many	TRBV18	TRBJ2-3	TGTGCCAGCAGCCCCCCCGGGGGGGCGGATACGCAGTATTTT	CASSPPGGADTQYF
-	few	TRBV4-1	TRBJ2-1	TGCGCCAGCAGCCGAGATGCCGTCCTTAGTAATGAGCAGTTCTTC	CASSRDAVLSNEQFF
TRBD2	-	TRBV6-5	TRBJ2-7	TGTGCCAGCAGTTACTCGACCAGCGGGGGTTACGAGCAGTACTTC	CASSYSTSGGYEQYF
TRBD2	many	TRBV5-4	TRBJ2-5	TGTGCCAGCAGCTTCGGAGCGGGGGCCGAAGAGACCCAGTACTTC	CASSFGAGAEETQYF
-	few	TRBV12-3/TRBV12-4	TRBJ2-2	TGTGCCAGCAGACTCGGGGCCGGGGAGCTGTTTTTT	CASRLGAGELFF
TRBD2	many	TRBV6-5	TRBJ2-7	TGTGCCAGCAGTACGTTGACTAGCGGGGTCTACGAGCAGTACTTC	CASSTLTSGVYEQYF
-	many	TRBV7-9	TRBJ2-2	TGTGCCAGCAGCCCGCGGCGGGACAGAGGATTTGCCGGGGAGCTGTTTTTT	CASSPRRDRGFAGELFF
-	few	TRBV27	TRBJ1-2	TGTGCCAGCAGAGGGGGATTGGGCTACACCTTC	CASRGGLGYTF
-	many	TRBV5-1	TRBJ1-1	TGCGCCAGCAGCTTTGGAAGAGCAGCTTTCTTT	CASSFGRAAFF
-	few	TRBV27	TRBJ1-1	TGTGCCAGCAGTTTACGGGGGCGCGGCACTGAAGCTTTCTTT	CASSLRGRGTEAFF
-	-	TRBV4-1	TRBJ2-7	TGCGCCAGCAGCCAAATTGGAACAGGTGATCGTTCGGACGAGCAGTACTTC	CASSQIGTGDRSDEQYF
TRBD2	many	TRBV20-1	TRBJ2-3	TGCAGTGCTAGGGCTAGCGGGAGCGTTGATACGCAGTATTTT	CSARASGSVDTQYF
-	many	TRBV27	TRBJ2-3	TGTGCCAGCAGCCAAAGGGCAGATACGCAGTATTTT	CASSQRADTQYF
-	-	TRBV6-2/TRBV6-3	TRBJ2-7	TGTGCCAGCAATCCCAGTTCAAGGGTGTACTACGAGCAGTACTTC	CASNPSSRVYYEQYF